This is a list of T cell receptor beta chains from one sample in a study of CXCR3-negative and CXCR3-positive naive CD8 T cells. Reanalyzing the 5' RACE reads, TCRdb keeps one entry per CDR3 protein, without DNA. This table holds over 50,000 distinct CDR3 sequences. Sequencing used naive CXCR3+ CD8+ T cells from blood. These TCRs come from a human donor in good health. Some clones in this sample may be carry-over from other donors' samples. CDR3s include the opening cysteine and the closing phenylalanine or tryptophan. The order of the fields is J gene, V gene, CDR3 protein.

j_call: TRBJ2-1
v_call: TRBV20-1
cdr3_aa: CSGRSSYNEQFF

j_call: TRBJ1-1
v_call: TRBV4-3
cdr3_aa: CASSQRKTGRNTEAFF

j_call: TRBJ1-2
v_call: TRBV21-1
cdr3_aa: CASSKGRQGIPYGYTF

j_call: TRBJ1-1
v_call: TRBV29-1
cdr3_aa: CSVNPGTVNTEAFF

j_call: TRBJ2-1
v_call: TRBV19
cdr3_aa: CASSNWTGGVEQFF

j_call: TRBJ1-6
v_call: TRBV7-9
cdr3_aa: CASSFGTANNSPLHF

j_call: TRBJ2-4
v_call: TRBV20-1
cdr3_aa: CSAREVTENIQYF

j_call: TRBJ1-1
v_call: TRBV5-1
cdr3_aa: CASRDRETEAFF

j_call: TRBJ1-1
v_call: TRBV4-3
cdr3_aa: CASSAGQGNTEALF

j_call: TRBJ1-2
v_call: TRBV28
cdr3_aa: CASSRHRDRGQHGWGYTF

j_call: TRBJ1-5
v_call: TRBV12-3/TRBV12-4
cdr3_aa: CASSLRGQNNQPQHF

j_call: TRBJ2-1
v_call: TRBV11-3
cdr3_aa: CASSRWKGGSYNEQFF

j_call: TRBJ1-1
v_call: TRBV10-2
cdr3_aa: CASSELRRSEAFF

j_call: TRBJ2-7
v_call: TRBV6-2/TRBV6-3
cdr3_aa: CASSQDGAYEQYF

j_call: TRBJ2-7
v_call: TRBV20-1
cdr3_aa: CSARVAGSYEQYF

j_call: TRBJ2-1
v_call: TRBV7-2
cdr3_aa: CASSLVGSPPINNEQFF

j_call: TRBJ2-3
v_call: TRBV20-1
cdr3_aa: CSAGEWGTSTDTQYF

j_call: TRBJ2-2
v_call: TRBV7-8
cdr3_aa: CASSLPYTGELFF

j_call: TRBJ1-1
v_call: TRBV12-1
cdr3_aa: CASSSPPRQDLPEAFF

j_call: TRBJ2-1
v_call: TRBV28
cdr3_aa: CASSPTLDEQFF

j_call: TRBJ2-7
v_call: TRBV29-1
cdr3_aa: CSVESPTENYEQYF

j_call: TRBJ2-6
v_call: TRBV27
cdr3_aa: CASSSTGGAKVGANVLTF

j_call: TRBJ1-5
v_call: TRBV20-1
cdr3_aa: CSARDPVSSNQPQHF

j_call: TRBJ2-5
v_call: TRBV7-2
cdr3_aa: CASSPGLAGARKWETQYF

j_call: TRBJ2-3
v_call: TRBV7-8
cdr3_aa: CASSFGTHAQADTQYF

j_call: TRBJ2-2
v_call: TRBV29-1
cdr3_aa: CSVPGSIPYTGELFF

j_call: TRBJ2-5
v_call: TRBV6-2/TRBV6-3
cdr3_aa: CASSSGFAETQYF

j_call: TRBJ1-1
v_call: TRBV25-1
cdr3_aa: CASSEYGQGVTEAFF

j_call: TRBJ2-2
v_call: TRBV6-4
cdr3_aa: CASTPEAGGNTGELFF

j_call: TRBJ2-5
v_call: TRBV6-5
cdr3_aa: CASRGLGTGSWETQYF

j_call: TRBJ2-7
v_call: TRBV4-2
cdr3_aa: CASSQDISGGPYEQYF

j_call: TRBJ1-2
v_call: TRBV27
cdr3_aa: CASSFGRGLDGYTF

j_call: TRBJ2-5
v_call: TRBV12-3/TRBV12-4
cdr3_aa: CASRALGDETQYF

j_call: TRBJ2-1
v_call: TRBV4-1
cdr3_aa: CASSTGGGNNEQFF

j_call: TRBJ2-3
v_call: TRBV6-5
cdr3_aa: CASSYGSSATGPKTQYF

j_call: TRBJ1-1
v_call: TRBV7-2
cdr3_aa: CASSSIWMDTEAFF

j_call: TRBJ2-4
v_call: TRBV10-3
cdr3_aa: CAIRADSKNIQYF

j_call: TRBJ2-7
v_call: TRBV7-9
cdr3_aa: CASSTREVFDEQYF

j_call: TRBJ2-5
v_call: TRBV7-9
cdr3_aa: CASSLAPSPETQYF

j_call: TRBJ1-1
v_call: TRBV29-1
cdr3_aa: CSVEAPGETEAFF

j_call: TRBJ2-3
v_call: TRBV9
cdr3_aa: CASSTRTSPGPDTQYF

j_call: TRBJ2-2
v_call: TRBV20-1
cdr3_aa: CSARDPNTGELFF

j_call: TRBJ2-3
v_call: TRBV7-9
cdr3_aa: CASSGDRVGTDTQYF

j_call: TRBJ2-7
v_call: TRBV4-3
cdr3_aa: CASSPGSGRDYEQYF

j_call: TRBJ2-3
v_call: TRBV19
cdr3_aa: CASSIIGGQDTQYF

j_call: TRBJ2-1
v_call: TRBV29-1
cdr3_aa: CSVEGWQGSSYNEQFF

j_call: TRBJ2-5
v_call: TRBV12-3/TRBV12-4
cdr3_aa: CASSFFVPGQETQYF

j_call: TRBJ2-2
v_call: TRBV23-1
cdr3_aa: CASSHPGEGTGELFF

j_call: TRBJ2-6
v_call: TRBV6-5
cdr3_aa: CASSYGGPISGANVLTF

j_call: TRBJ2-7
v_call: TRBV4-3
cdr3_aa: CASNQGSSGGSIHEQYF

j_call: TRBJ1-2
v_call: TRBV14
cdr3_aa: CASSPGQGLFYGYTF

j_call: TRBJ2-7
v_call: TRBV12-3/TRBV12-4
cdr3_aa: CASRTGAYEQYF

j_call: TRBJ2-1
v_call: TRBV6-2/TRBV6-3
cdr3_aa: CASSDRGANEQFF

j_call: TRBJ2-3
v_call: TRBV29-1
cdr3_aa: CSVEEGLQGFTDTQYF

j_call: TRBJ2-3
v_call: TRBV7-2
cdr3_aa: CASSQIVGVRTDTQYF

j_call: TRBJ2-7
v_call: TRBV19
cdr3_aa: CASSETDQGYEQYF

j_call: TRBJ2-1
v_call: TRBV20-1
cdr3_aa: CSARVSIYNEQFF

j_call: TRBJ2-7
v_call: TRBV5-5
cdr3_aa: CASSRPGQGFYEQYF

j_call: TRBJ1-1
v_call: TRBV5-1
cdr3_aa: CASSLEQGRTEAFF